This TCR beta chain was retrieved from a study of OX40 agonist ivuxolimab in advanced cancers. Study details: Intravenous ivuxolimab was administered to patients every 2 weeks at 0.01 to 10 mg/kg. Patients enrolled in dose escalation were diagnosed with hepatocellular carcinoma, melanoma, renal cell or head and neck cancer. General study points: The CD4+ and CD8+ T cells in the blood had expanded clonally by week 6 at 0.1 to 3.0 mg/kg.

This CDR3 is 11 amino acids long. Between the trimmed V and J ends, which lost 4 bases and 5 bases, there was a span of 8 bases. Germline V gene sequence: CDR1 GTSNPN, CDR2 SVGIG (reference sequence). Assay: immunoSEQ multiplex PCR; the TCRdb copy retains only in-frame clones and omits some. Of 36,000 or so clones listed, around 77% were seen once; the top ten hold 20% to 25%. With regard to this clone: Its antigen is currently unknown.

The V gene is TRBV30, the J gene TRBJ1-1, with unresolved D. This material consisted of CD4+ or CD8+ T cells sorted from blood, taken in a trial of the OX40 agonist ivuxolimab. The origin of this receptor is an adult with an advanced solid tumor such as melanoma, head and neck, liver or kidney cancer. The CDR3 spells CAWKPGTEAFF. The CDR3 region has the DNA TGTGCCTGGAAGCCGGGGACTGAAGCTTTCTTT.